This passage covers 21 T cell receptor beta chains from one sample sequenced in a study of identical twins. TCRdb processed the 5' RACE reads anew with MiXCR; each CDR3 protein has one entry. The data contain around 1.7 million distinct CDR3 sequences, around 33% of them singletons. Sample: cord blood. These TCRs come from a newborn girl in good health.

This clonotype has at least ten counts. This chain uses TRBV7-9 with TRBJ2-3; D not resolved. The V end was cut by 1 base, the J end by 0 bases, with 8 bases between. Germline V lookup: CDR1 SEHNR, CDR2 FQNEAQ (reference sequence). CDR3 length: 15 residues. The CDR3 region is CASSLVLLSTDTQYF. The DNA for the CDR3 is TGTGCCAGCAGCTTAGTTCTGCTTAGCACAGATACGCAGTATTTT.

The genes are TRBV2 and TRBJ2-1, with 10 bases lining up with TRBD2. CDR3 length: 15 amino acids. Looked up from germline, CDR1 is SNHLY and CDR2 is FYNNEI. V gave up 7 bases and J gave up 2 bases; unmatched junction bases: 5. DNA of the CDR3: TGTGCCAGCAATGAGCGGGGGGGAACCTACAATGAGCAGTTCTTC. Protein sequence: CASNERGGTYNEQFF.

This clonotype was picked up a small number of times. The CDR3 DNA follows: TGTGCCAGCAGCTTAGCTCCCCGCCGGGGGGCCAACGTCCTGACTTTC. It is translated as CASSLAPRRGANVLTF. The rearrangement joins TRBV7-6 to TRBJ2-6, with unresolved D. The ends were cut back, 0 bases at V and 4 bases at J, with 10 bases in the middle. CDR1 and CDR2 (germline): SGHVS, FNYEAQ. This CDR3 comprises 16 residues.

The V and J genes are TRBV6-2 or TRBV6-3 and TRBJ2-1, with 12 nucleotides matching TRBD1. Germline CDR1 MNHEY, CDR2 SVGEGT. V lost 5 bases to trimming and J lost 9 bases; unmatched junction nucleotides: 8. CDR3 size: 15 residues. As DNA, the CDR3 is TGTGCCAGCAGTGATCAGGGACAGGGGGCGGGTGAGCAGTTCTTC. Translated, it gives CASSDQGQGAGEQFF.

This chain links TRBV12-3 or TRBV12-4 with TRBJ2-7, with D unresolved. This CDR3 is 16 amino acids long. Trimming removed 6 bases from V and 0 bases from J, with 18 bases in between. The CDR3, as DNA: TGTGCCAGCAGCTTCGCCCGGGCAGGCGCCTCCTACGAGCAGTACTTC. Protein: CASSFARAGASYEQYF.

The chain is built from TRBV7-6 and TRBJ1-2; D gene unclear. CDR3 length: 12 residues. Trimming cost V 4 bases and J 9 bases, with 12 bases left between them. Germline assignment: CDR1 SGHVS and CDR2 FNYEAQ. The CDR3 spells CASSSPYGSYTF. CDR3 sequence (DNA): TGTGCCAGCAGCTCACCGTACGGGAGCTACACCTTC.

This clonotype was observed a few times. The chain recombines TRBV29-1 with TRBJ1-4, with unresolved D. The CDR3 totals 14 residues. Germline V gives CDR1 SQVTM, CDR2 ANQGSEA. V was clipped by 0 bases and J by 1 base, with 6 bases between them. The CDR3 protein is CSVEDAGTNEKLFF. CDR3 nucleotide sequence: TGCAGCGTTGAAGATGCCGGAACTAATGAAAAACTGTTTTTT. The entire variable domain, with the rest obtained from reference TRBV29-1 and TRBJ1-4, is as follows: SAVISQKPSRDICQRGTSLTIQCQVDSQVTMMFWYRQQPGQSLTLIATANQGSEATYESGFVIDKFPISRPNLTFSTLTVSNMSPEDSSIYLCSVEDAGTNEKLFFGSGTQLSVL.

This chain connects TRBV7-2 to TRBJ2-3; 8 positions match TRBD1. CDR1 and CDR2 from the germline V gene are SGHTA and FQGNSA. V shed 1 base and J 4 bases; nucleotides not matched to a gene: 4. The CDR3 has 15 amino acids. CDR3 region: CASSLGNRGADTQYF. The CDR3 DNA is TGTGCCAGCAGCTTAGGAAACAGGGGGGCAGATACGCAGTATTTT.

This clonotype has a handful of counts. J is TRBJ1-2 and V is TRBV5-1, with 7 bases matching TRBD1. V was pared by 4 bases and J by 7 bases, with 4 bases of the junction left unmatched. Germline V gene data show CDR1 as SGHRS and CDR2 as YFSETQ. The CDR3 runs 12 residues. The CDR3 loop reads CASSVTGLGYTF. The CDR3 region has the DNA TGCGCCAGCAGCGTGACAGGGCTTGGCTACACCTTC.

This chain uses TRBV11-2 with TRBJ1-4, with D unresolved. The CDR3 is 14 residues long. V dropped 2 bases and J dropped 7 bases, with 11 bases sitting between them. Germline V lookup: CDR1 SGHAT, CDR2 FQNNGV. Here the CDR3 DNA reads TGTGCCAGCAGCTTACTCGCCCGCGGTGAAAAACTGTTTTTT. Protein: CASSLLARGEKLFF.

The V and J genes are TRBV13 and TRBJ2-1; no definite D call. This CDR3 contains 14 residues. Germline assignment: CDR1 PRHDT and CDR2 FYEKMQ (reference sequence). V was pared by 4 bases and J by 0 bases, with 7 bases between. CDR3 DNA: TGTGCCAGCAGCTCGGACCGCTCCTACAATGAGCAGTTCTTC. Translated, it gives CASSSDRSYNEQFF.

The V and J genes are TRBV10-3 and TRBJ1-5, with a tentative D call TRBD1 (6 bases). The CDR3 totals 14 residues. Germline-derived CDR1 and CDR2 are ENHRY and SYGVKD. The germline V and J ends were trimmed by 2 bases and 2 bases, with 7 bases remaining between them. Written as DNA, the CDR3 is TGTGCCATCAGTGAGGGGGGGCGCAATCAGCCCCAGCATTTT. Translating it yields CAISEGGRNQPQHF.

At least ten counts were recorded for this clonotype. The gene calls are TRBV29-1 and TRBJ2-3; D is uncertain. Germline CDR1 reads SQVTM; CDR2 reads ANQGSEA. V lost 4 bases and J lost 4, with 6 bases in between. The CDR3 contains 11 residues. The CDR3 protein is CSVATPDTQYF. In nucleotides, the CDR3 is TGCAGCGTTGCGACCCCAGATACGCAGTATTTT.

The genes are TRBV5-1 and TRBJ2-5, with D possibly being TRBD2 (6 bases). The CDR3 runs to 14 residues. Looked up from germline, CDR1 is SGHRS and CDR2 is YFSETQ. With 4 bases removed from V and 3 bases from J, the gap between germline ends came to 13 bases. CDR3 residues: CASSPNRREETQYF. CDR3 DNA: TGCGCCAGCAGCCCTAATAGGAGGGAAGAGACCCAGTACTTC.

The gene calls are TRBV7-2 and TRBJ1-4; perhaps TRBD1 as D (6 bases). Between the trimmed V and J ends, which lost 0 bases and 7 bases, there was a span of 15 bases. CDR3 length equals 16 residues. Germline-derived CDR1 and CDR2 are SGHTA and FQGNSA. This chain's CDR3 is CASSLAGGQVGEKLFF. The CDR3 bases are TGTGCCAGCAGCTTAGCTGGGGGGCAGGTCGGTGAAAAACTGTTTTTT.

The CDR3 DNA follows: TGCAGTGCTAGAGGGGGCTCCGGGACTAGCGTGCGCGCAGATACGCAGTATTTT. Translated, it gives CSARGGSGTSVRADTQYF. The chain carries TRBV20-1 and TRBJ2-3; the match to TRBD2 covers 10 bases. Per the germline V gene, CDR1 is DFQATT and CDR2 is SNEGSKA (reference sequence). The length of the CDR3 is 18 residues. The V and J ends lost 1 base and 4 bases, in that order; junction bases with no gene match: 14.

V is TRBV7-9 and J is TRBJ2-1, with TRBD2 matching 7 bases. Near its end, the DNA agrees better with TRBJ2-7, so the J call may be wrong. CDR1 is SEHNR, CDR2 FQNEAQ, per germline (reference sequence). The CDR3 contains 16 residues. The CDR3 loop is CASSLVWAGAYNEQYF. The CDR3 DNA is TGTGCCAGCAGCTTAGTTTGGGCGGGAGCCTACAATGAGCAGTACTTC.

This clonotype showed up just a few times. CDR3 sequence (DNA): TGTGCCAGCAGTTTGAGGCATGATAACTATGGCTACACCTTC. As protein: CASSLRHDNYGYTF. The rearrangement uses TRBV12-3 or TRBV12-4 and TRBJ1-2; D uncertain. The length of the CDR3 is 14 residues. The V and J ends lost 3 bases and 1 base respectively, with 9 bases between them.

The rearrangement links TRBV28 to TRBJ1-1; D remains ambiguous. V was shortened by 0 bases and J by 7 bases, with 9 bases between the two germline ends. Per germline, CDR1 MDHEN and CDR2 SYDVKM. This CDR3 region has 13 residues. The CDR3 nucleotides read TGTGCCAGCAGTTTATGGGACGTAGGTGAAGCTTTCTTT. The encoded protein is CASSLWDVGEAFF.

This clonotype has a handful of counts. This chain connects TRBV6-2 or TRBV6-3 to TRBJ1-6; no definite D call. Germline CDR1 is MNHEY and CDR2 is SVGEGT. Trimming took off 2 bases at V and 0 bases at J, with 17 bases between the two ends. This CDR3 is 19 amino acids long. CDR3 sequence (DNA): TGTGCCAGCAGTTACCCCACCGGACGCCACAGCTCCTATAATTCACCCCTCCACTTT. It encodes CASSYPTGRHSSYNSPLHF.

This rearrangement joins TRBV27 to TRBJ1-3; D not certain. Trimming removed 8 bases from V and 3 bases from J, with 5 bases in between. CDR3 length equals 11 residues. The germline gives CDR1 MNHEY, CDR2 SMNVEV (reference sequence). This chain's CDR3 is CASGRGNTIYF. The CDR3 DNA is TGTGCCAGCGGTCGTGGAAACACCATATATTTT.